This T cell receptor beta chain was recorded in a study of shared clonotypes between healthy human individuals. Overall study results and limits: Shared clonotypes across all four donors exceeded non-shared ones in generation probability. Memory subsets generally showed lower estimated richness than naive subsets. Rarefaction showed that sequencing of sorted subsets was incomplete (despite large depth).

CDR3 length equals 13 residues. Germline assignment: CDR1 MNHEY and CDR2 SMNVEV (reference sequence). Trimming removed 2 bases at V and 4 bases at J, with 9 bases between. This clone was seen just once. Its antigen is not identified. Data came from immunoSEQ multiplex PCR; TCRdb stores just in-frame clones and leaves some out. Seen here are 2,500,000 or so clones, over 85% observed once, and the top ten hold around 0.15%. The V and J genes are TRBV27 and TRBJ2-7, with D possibly TRBD2 on 5 matching bases. The sample comprised naive CD4+ T cells sorted from blood. Subset here: CD45RA+ positively selected. This sequence originates from a man younger than 30 in good health. CDR3 nucleotides: TGTGCCAGCAGTTTAGGCTGGGAGTACGAGCAGTACTTC. Protein: CASSLGWEYEQYF.